The 21 T cell receptor beta chains given below trace back to one sample, sequenced in a study of T cells after yellow fever vaccination. TCRdb analysed the 5' RACE reads with MiXCR anew, one entry per CDR3 protein. The sample contains hundreds of thousands of distinct CDR3 sequences, 5.2% of which appear only once. The sample here was CD4+ T cells sorted from PBMCs, taken on the day of the yellow fever booster vaccination. These receptors all stem from a man younger than 35 who received the YFV17D yellow fever vaccine.

The CDR3 sequence is CASSLGQGSSEQYV. As DNA, the CDR3 is TGTGCCAGCAGCCTCGGACAGGGAAGCAGCGAGCAGTACGTC. The chain uses TRBV3-1 and TRBJ2-7, with 8 bases fitting TRBD1. The CDR3 spans 14 residues. V shed 4 bases, J shed 6 bases, and the junction held 8 bases outside the gene matches. CDR1 is LGHDT and CDR2 is YNNKEL in the germline V gene (reference sequence).

This clonotype was picked up a small number of times. V gene TRBV5-1 combines with J gene TRBJ2-5; D is tentatively TRBD1 or TRBD2 (5 bases each). In germline, CDR1 is SGHRS, CDR2 YFSETQ. The CDR3 runs to 13 residues. The V end was cut by 4 bases, the J end by 4 bases, with 11 bases between. Here the CDR3 reads CASSRDGAETQYF. In DNA form, the CDR3 reads TGCGCCAGCAGCCGGGACGGGGCAGAGACCCAGTACTTC.

This chain joins TRBV30 and TRBJ2-2; D remains ambiguous. The V end was cut by 5 bases, the J end by 7 bases, with 8 bases between. Germline-derived CDR1 and CDR2 are GTSNPN and SVGIG (reference sequence). The CDR3 contains 11 residues. The CDR3 DNA reads TGTGCCTGGGCGGTGGGCGGGGAGCTGTTTTTT. Its translation: CAWAVGGELFF.

This clonotype was seen more than once but under ten times. This chain uses TRBV4-2 with TRBJ2-1; a weak D match, TRBD2 (6 bases). The ends were cut back, 7 bases at V and 10 bases at J, with 20 bases in the middle. Germline CDR1 reads LGHNA; CDR2 reads YNFKEQ. The CDR3 has 14 amino acids. The CDR3 coding sequence is TGTGCCAGCAACCGGGAGCTAGACGAAAGGGAGCAGTTCTTC. Its protein product is CASNRELDEREQFF.

This chain uses TRBV5-1 with TRBJ1-1; possible D gene TRBD1, 6 bases. CDR1 and CDR2 (germline): SGHRS, YFSETQ. The CDR3 has 15 amino acids. V was clipped by 5 bases and J by 7 bases, with 21 bases between them. The CDR3 here is CASREQGGTQGEAFF. The CDR3 DNA sequence: TGCGCCAGCAGAGAACAGGGTGGGACTCAGGGTGAAGCTTTCTTT.

This clonotype showed up many times. The chain couples TRBV20-1 to TRBJ2-7; D unresolved. Trimming stripped 3 bases from V and 6 bases from J, with 18 bases between. The germline CDR1 and CDR2 sequences are DFQATT and SNEGSKA (reference sequence). This CDR3 has 14 amino acids. The CDR3 sequence is CSASLDSSATEQYF. The CDR3, as DNA: TGCAGTGCTAGCCTCGACTCTTCTGCTACCGAGCAGTACTTC.

This clonotype was counted at least ten times. The V call is TRBV7-6, the J call TRBJ2-1; 8 bases fit TRBD1. The germline gives CDR1 SGHVS, CDR2 FNYEAQ. Trimming took 3 bases from V and 7 from J; bases not matched to a gene: 2. The CDR3 spans 13 residues. CDR3 region: CASSFWTGNEQFF. The CDR3 nucleotides are TGTGCCAGCAGCTTCTGGACAGGGAATGAGCAGTTCTTC.

This clonotype showed up just a few times. The chain uses TRBV7-2 and TRBJ1-1; the D gene is possibly TRBD1 (5 bases). Between the trimmed V and J ends, which lost 4 bases and 3 bases, there was a span of 12 bases. The CDR3 is 14 residues long. Germline V gene sequence: CDR1 SGHTA, CDR2 FQGNSA. The CDR3 loop is CASSSDRGHTEAFF. CDR3 in DNA: TGTGCCAGCAGCTCCGACAGAGGGCACACTGAAGCTTTCTTT.

V and J are TRBV3-1 and TRBJ1-2; no clear D gene. The CDR3 has 15 amino acids. The ends were cut back, 1 base at V and 7 bases at J, with 16 bases in the middle. The germline gives CDR1 LGHDT, CDR2 YNNKEL (reference sequence). The CDR3: CASSQGPDGGSGYTF. Here the CDR3 DNA reads TGTGCCAGCAGCCAAGGCCCTGACGGAGGGTCTGGCTACACCTTC.

This chain connects TRBV10-2 to TRBJ2-7; TRBD2 is a possible D gene (6 bases). Between the trimmed V and J ends, which lost 8 bases and 2 bases, there was a span of 16 bases. The CDR3 consists of 14 residues. CDR1 is WSHSY, CDR2 SAAADI, per germline. This CDR3 is CASGKPGLTYEQYF. The CDR3, as DNA: TGCGCCAGCGGGAAGCCGGGACTTACCTACGAGCAGTACTTC.

The chain carries TRBV18 and TRBJ1-5; D is ambiguous. The CDR3 totals 13 residues. Germline V gives CDR1 KGHSH, CDR2 LQKENI. V was pared by 2 bases and J by 3 bases, with 5 bases between. The CDR3 nucleotides are TGTGCCAGCTCACCATGGACCAATCAGCCCCAGCATTTT. Its protein product is CASSPWTNQPQHF. The full variable domain, with the rest looked up from reference TRBV18 and TRBJ1-5, is NAGVMQNPRHLVRRRGQEARLRCSPMKGHSHVYWYRQLPEEGLKFMVYLQKENIIDESGMPKERFSAEFPKEGPSILRIQQVVRGDSAAYFCASSPWTNQPQHFGDGTRLSIL.

This clonotype was detected many times. The V gene is TRBV7-3, the J gene TRBJ2-3, with a possible D match to TRBD2 (7 bases). The CDR3 consists of 15 residues. The V gene lost 3 bases and the J gene lost 4 bases, with 14 bases spanning the gap. The germline V gene has CDR1 SGHTA and CDR2 FQGTGA. In nucleotides, the CDR3 is TGTGCCAGCAGCTTTTTGGGGGGGGCCGCAGATACGCAGTATTTT. It encodes CASSFLGGAADTQYF.

This clonotype was observed at least ten times. CDR3 region: CASNGQRRTEAFF. In DNA form, the CDR3 reads TGTGCCAGCAACGGACAGCGAAGGACTGAAGCTTTCTTT. The chain carries TRBV3-1 and TRBJ1-1, with D tentatively TRBD1 (6 bases). CDR3 length: 13 amino acids. Germline V gene lookup returns CDR1 LGHDT and CDR2 YNNKEL (reference sequence). Trimming removed 7 bases at V and 5 bases at J, with 14 bases between.

This clonotype came up many times. The chain joins TRBV11-1 to TRBJ2-7; 9 nucleotides line up with TRBD1. V lost 5 bases, J lost 5 bases, and 4 bases stayed unmatched. Germline lookup yields CDR1 SGHAT and CDR2 FQDESV (reference sequence). This CDR3 has 13 amino acids. This CDR3 reads CASSRDRVHEQYF. Here the CDR3 DNA reads TGTGCCAGCAGCCGGGACAGGGTGCACGAGCAGTACTTC.

The chain couples TRBV6-5 to TRBJ1-6, with TRBD1 matching 7 bases. Germline V lookup: CDR1 MNHEY, CDR2 SVGAGI. V gave up 8 bases and J gave up 7 bases; unmatched junction bases: 8. This CDR3 spans 14 amino acids. The CDR3 nucleotides read TGTGCCAGCGGGAGACAGGGTTTCAATTCACCCCTCCACTTT. This gives the protein CASGRQGFNSPLHF.

V is TRBV18 and J is TRBJ2-5, with D possibly TRBD2 on 6 matching bases. Germline CDR1 KGHSH, CDR2 LQKENI. V was shortened by 3 bases and J by 5 bases, with 13 bases between the two germline ends. The CDR3 is 14 residues long. CDR3 amino acids: CASSPGGAQETQYF. The CDR3 DNA reads as TGTGCCAGCTCACCCGGCGGGGCCCAGGAGACCCAGTACTTC.

The V gene is TRBV20-1, the J gene TRBJ1-4, with unresolved D. The V gene lost 4 bases and the J gene lost 7 bases, with 10 bases spanning the gap. CDR1 DFQATT and CDR2 SNEGSKA come from the germline V gene (reference sequence). The CDR3 spans 12 residues. The CDR3 protein is CSANGIGEKLFF. The CDR3 DNA sequence: TGCAGTGCTAACGGGATTGGTGAAAAACTGTTTTTT.

This clonotype was counted only a few times. The chain employs TRBV4-3 and TRBJ2-3, with a weak D call TRBD2 (5 bases). The CDR3 sequence is 12 residues long. Between the trimmed V and J ends, which lost 2 bases and 11 bases, there was a span of 11 bases. Per germline, CDR1 LGHNA and CDR2 YSLEER. CDR3 in amino acids: CASSQRRSEQYF. The CDR3 DNA reads TGCGCCAGCAGCCAAAGGAGGAGTGAGCAGTATTTT.

This chain joins TRBV14 and TRBJ2-1; D uncertain. The CDR3 spans 18 residues. Trimming took off 1 base at V and 0 bases at J, with 16 bases between the two ends. CDR1 and CDR2 from the germline V gene are SGHDN and FVKESK. DNA for the CDR3: TGTGCCAGCAGCCAAGTTAACGCACCACTTGGCTCCTACAATGAGCAGTTCTTC. This encodes CASSQVNAPLGSYNEQFF.

The rearrangement joins TRBV7-2 to TRBJ2-1; 8 nucleotides agree with TRBD2. From germline, CDR1 is SGHTA and CDR2 FQGNSA. With 1 base clipped from V and 3 bases from J, the junction kept 5 bases outside the gene matches. The CDR3 has 16 amino acids. The CDR3 here is CASSLGGSGVYNEQFF. The CDR3 DNA is TGTGCCAGCAGCTTAGGCGGTAGCGGGGTCTACAATGAGCAGTTCTTC.

This clonotype has ten or more counts. DNA for the CDR3: TGCAGTGCGAGCCGAGGAGGGCAGCTCTCGAGCTACACCTTC. It codes for CSASRGGQLSSYTF. The chain carries TRBV20-1 and TRBJ1-2; D ambiguous. Germline V lookup: CDR1 DFQATT, CDR2 SNEGSKA (reference sequence). The CDR3 runs 14 residues. V lost 6 bases to trimming and J lost 9 bases, with 23 bases between them.